This passage covers 23 T cell receptor beta chains from one sample sequenced in a study of molecular identifiers for immune sequencing clone quantification. From the PCR reads, TCRdb called clonotypes with MiXCR, one entry per CDR3 protein. The profile shows about 500,000 distinct CDR3 sequences, about 25% of them singletons. The source material was naive CD8+ T cells from blood, with Jurkat cell RNA spiked in. Subset reported: FACS-sorted CD8+CD4-CCR7+CD45RA+ naive T cells. The receptors originated from a human donor in good health. Some libraries in this study had Jurkat cell RNA spiked in.

This clonotype was observed a few times. The genes are TRBV6-5 and TRBJ2-2; D is undetermined. V lost 0 bases and J 0 bases, leaving 8 bases between the germline ends. CDR1 is MNHEY, CDR2 SVGAGI, per germline. The CDR3 loop spans 16 amino acids. This CDR3 is CASSYSATTNTGELFF. DNA of the CDR3: TGTGCCAGCAGTTACTCGGCCACAACGAACACCGGGGAGCTGTTTTTT.

The table lists this clonotype with many counts. The chain links TRBV5-1 to TRBJ2-3, with 13 bases aligning to TRBD2. CDR1 is SGHRS and CDR2 is YFSETQ in the germline V gene. This CDR3 comprises 19 residues. Losses at the gene ends were 3 bases for V and 2 bases for J; bases not matched to a gene: 12. The CDR3 spells CASSYFLGTSGATTDTQYF. CDR3 sequence (DNA): TGCGCCAGCAGCTACTTCCTCGGGACTAGCGGGGCTACCACAGATACGCAGTATTTT.

The chain is built from TRBV27 and TRBJ2-3; 9 bases match TRBD2. The V and J ends lost 7 bases and 2 bases, in that order; junction bases with no gene match: 7. Per germline, CDR1 MNHEY and CDR2 SMNVEV (reference sequence). The CDR3 contains 15 residues. CDR3 sequence: CASNWAGGDTDTQYF. CDR3 sequence (DNA): TGTGCCAGCAACTGGGCGGGGGGGGACACAGATACGCAGTATTTT.

The V gene is TRBV19, the J gene TRBJ2-3; D remains ambiguous. There are 13 residues in the CDR3. Germline V gene sequence: CDR1 LNHDA, CDR2 SQIVND (reference sequence). V was shortened by 5 bases and J by 4 bases, with 10 bases between the two germline ends. The CDR3 loop is CASSVRDPDTQYF. In DNA, the CDR3 is TGTGCCAGTAGTGTTAGGGATCCAGATACGCAGTATTTT.

This clonotype was found once. A read error is possible here, since a much larger clone lies one base away. The V call is TRBV7-6, the J call TRBJ1-1; perhaps TRBD1 as D (5 bases). The CDR3 covers 15 residues. Germline CDR1 SGHVS, CDR2 FNYEAQ. The CDR3 coding sequence is TGTGCCAGCAGGTTAGCGTTGGGACCGAACACTGAAGCTTTCTTT. Encoded protein: CASRLALGPNTEAFF.

Regarding this clonotype: This sequence may be a read error, since a much larger clone differs from it by one base. This chain joins TRBV6-5 and TRBJ2-3; no clear D. The CDR3 totals 15 residues. Germline V CDR1 and CDR2: MNHEY, SVGAGI. The CDR3 protein is CASSYSSLSTDTRYF. In DNA, the CDR3 is TGTGCCAGCAGTTACTCGAGCCTTAGCACAGATACGCGGTATTTT.

CDR3 residues: CSARMWEGETQYF. In DNA form, the CDR3 reads TGCAGTGCTAGAATGTGGGAGGGGGAGACCCAGTACTTC. The chain uses TRBV20-1 and TRBJ2-5; 7 bases align to TRBD2. CDR1 is DFQATT and CDR2 is SNEGSKA in the germline V gene (reference sequence). The CDR3 is 13 residues long. V lost 2 bases to trimming and J lost 5 bases; unmatched junction nucleotides: 5.

This clonotype was counted between two and nine times. As DNA, the CDR3 is TGTGCCACTAGGACAGGCGTGAACACTGAAGCTTTCTTT. Residues: CATRTGVNTEAFF. The V call is TRBV19, the J call TRBJ1-1; TRBD1 matches 7 bases. Losses at the gene ends were 10 bases for V and 0 bases for J; bases not matched to a gene: 5. Germline-derived CDR1 and CDR2 are LNHDA and SQIVND (reference sequence). CDR3 length: 13 amino acids.

In regard to this clonotype: A much larger clone is a single base away; this may be a read error. The chain combines TRBV29-1 with TRBJ2-2; possibly TRBD2 for D (5 bases). Germline CDR1 reads SQVTM; CDR2 reads ANQGSEA. The CDR3 consists of 13 residues. V shed 3 bases and J shed 4 bases, with 9 bases lying between them. CDR3 region: CSVEAGLTGELFF. CDR3 DNA sequence: TGCAGCGTTGAGGCGGGCCTCACCGGGGAGCTGTTTTTT.

Worth noting for this clonotype: A much larger clone lies one base from this, so it may be a read error. The DNA of the CDR3 is TGCGCCAGCAGCTTGGGGGGAGGCCATGGCTACACCTTC. Encoded protein: CASSLGGGHGYTF. The V gene is TRBV5-1, the J gene TRBJ1-2; D ambiguous. The length of the CDR3 is 13 residues. Germline V gives CDR1 SGHRS, CDR2 YFSETQ. V was shortened by 0 bases and J by 6 bases, with 9 bases between the two germline ends.

Note on this clonotype: A junction end diverges from the germline sequence, so it may reflect a read error. The rearrangement joins TRBV24-1 to TRBJ2-2; the D gene is possibly TRBD1 (7 bases). CDR1 and CDR2 from the germline V gene are KGHDR and SFDVKD. CDR3 size: 15 residues. The chain's CDR3 is CATSDTRTGFGGLFF. CDR3 DNA: TGTGCCACCAGTGATACTCGGACAGGATTCGGGGGGCTGTTTTTT.

The V call is TRBV19, the J call TRBJ1-5; perhaps TRBD1 as D (5 bases). This CDR3 is 13 amino acids long. Per the germline V gene, CDR1 is LNHDA and CDR2 is SQIVND (reference sequence). Trimming pared 4 bases from V and 7 bases from J, leaving 11 bases between. The CDR3 DNA follows: TGTGCCAGTAGTAATAAGGGGCTGCAGCCCCAGCATTTT. It is translated as CASSNKGLQPQHF.

The V call is TRBV9, the J call TRBJ1-2; weak D call: TRBD1 (6 bases). CDR1 SGDLS and CDR2 YYNGEE come from the germline V gene. The CDR3 consists of 15 residues. Trimming removed 5 bases at V and 3 bases at J, with 17 bases between. The CDR3 nucleotides are TGTGCCAGCAGTTCGACAGGTTACCACTACTATGGCTACACCTTC. Its translation: CASSSTGYHYYGYTF.

This clonotype was recorded a few times. The rearrangement uses TRBV6-1 and TRBJ2-7; 12 bases map to TRBD1. Germline CDR1 and CDR2: MNHNS and SASEGT. The trim removed 6 bases at V and 0 bases at J, leaving 9 bases unmatched. CDR3 length: 17 residues. The chain's CDR3 is CASRPGTGGLSSYEQYF. The CDR3 coding sequence is TGTGCCAGCAGGCCCGGGACAGGGGGCCTAAGCTCCTACGAGCAGTACTTC.

This clonotype has a handful of counts. The genes are TRBV14 and TRBJ2-2; D is uncertain. Germline assignment: CDR1 SGHDN and CDR2 FVKESK. The CDR3 has 16 amino acids. V dropped 1 base and J dropped 5 bases, with 14 bases sitting between them. The CDR3 region has the DNA TGTGCCAGCAGCCAAGTCTACGGAAGGGTAACCGGGGAGCTGTTTTTT. Amino acids: CASSQVYGRVTGELFF.

This rearrangement joins TRBV13 to TRBJ1-1, with 9 bases matching TRBD1. V was clipped by 5 bases and J by 2 bases; unmatched bases: 6. CDR1 is PRHDT, CDR2 FYEKMQ, per germline (reference sequence). This CDR3 region has 15 residues. CDR3 region: CASSQRGQGNTEAFF. CDR3 DNA: TGTGCCAGCAGCCAAAGGGGACAGGGAAACACTGAAGCTTTCTTT.

V is TRBV4-3 and J is TRBJ1-2; the D is unclear. V lost 1 base and J 0 bases, leaving 9 bases between the germline ends. The CDR3 is made up of 15 amino acids. Looked up from germline, CDR1 is LGHNA and CDR2 is YSLEER. The CDR3 loop is CASSQVVFSNYGYTF. DNA of the CDR3: TGCGCCAGCAGCCAAGTGGTTTTTTCTAACTATGGCTACACCTTC.

V and J are TRBV20-1 and TRBJ2-5, with 8 bases aligning to TRBD1. The J segment lost 5 bases and the V segment lost 4 bases, leaving 9 bases of the junction unmatched. This CDR3 spans 14 amino acids. Germline values: CDR1 DFQATT, CDR2 SNEGSKA (reference sequence). The CDR3 DNA sequence: TGCAGTGCTAACTCCAGGGGGCCAAGCGAGACCCAGTACTTC. Encoded protein: CSANSRGPSETQYF.

As regards this clonotype: A far larger clone is one nucleotide away, so this likely arose from a read error. This rearrangement joins TRBV28 to TRBJ2-7; unclear D gene. CDR3 size: 13 residues. CDR1 and CDR2 (germline): MDHEN, SYDVKM. The CDR3 protein is CASSLGRTYGQYF. The DNA of the CDR3 is TGTGCCAGCAGTTTAGGACGGACCTACGGGCAGTACTTC.

This clonotype was picked up many times. DNA of the CDR3: TGTGCCAGCCAGCCGACAGTAGGCGAGAATCAGCCCCAGCATTTT. It codes for CASQPTVGENQPQHF. The V gene is TRBV28, the J gene TRBJ1-5, with a weak D call TRBD1 (5 bases). CDR1 and CDR2 (germline): MDHEN, SYDVKM. The CDR3 sequence is 15 residues long. V was clipped by 8 bases and J by 4 bases, with 18 bases between them.

The V and J genes are TRBV7-9 and TRBJ1-1; D remains ambiguous. This CDR3 contains 13 residues. The germline gives CDR1 SEHNR, CDR2 FQNEAQ (reference sequence). The V end lost 0 bases, the J end lost 5 bases, and 7 bases lay between the germline ends. Here the CDR3 DNA reads TGTGCCAGCAGCTTAGCGTTGGTAACTGAAGCTTTCTTT. It is translated as CASSLALVTEAFF.

This clonotype was found once. This is likely a read error, given that the CDR3 carries no conserved phenylalanine or tryptophan at its end. The gene calls are TRBV7-2 and TRBJ2-7; 10 nucleotides agree with TRBD1. V lost 3 bases, J lost 0 bases, and 5 bases stayed unmatched. The CDR3 spans 16 residues. In germline, CDR1 is SGHTA, CDR2 FQGNSA. The CDR3 region has the DNA TGTGCCAGCAGCTTGACAGGGGGCGACAGCTCCTACGAGCAGTACCTC. Its translation: CASSLTGGDSSYEQYL.

J is TRBJ2-5 and V is TRBV20-1, with TRBD1 matching 9 bases. This CDR3 has 13 residues. V shed 5 bases, J shed 5 bases, and the junction held 6 bases outside the gene matches. Germline lookup yields CDR1 DFQATT and CDR2 SNEGSKA (reference sequence). The CDR3 DNA follows: TGCAGTGCTGGGACAGGGATGGTGGAGACCCAGTACTTC. Encoded protein: CSAGTGMVETQYF.